This is a list of T cell receptor beta chains from one sample in a study of beta chain features in type 1 diabetes. Clones were sequenced by immunoSEQ multiplex PCR, and TCRdb holds only the in-frame ones, with some missing. The repertoire holds under 950,000 clones, with roughly a sixth as singletons. The sequenced sample consisted of naive CD4+ T cells from blood. All receptors come from a woman aged 18-29 years in good health. CDR3s include the opening cysteine and the closing phenylalanine or tryptophan. D genes are given only for firm matches. Rows give clone size only sometimes, using once, few, many, or a class for an expanded clone.

few	TRBJ2-5	NA	TRBV19	CASSRRAAGETQYF	TGTGCCAGTAGTCGGCGCGCGGCCGGGGAGACCCAGTACTTC
few	TRBJ2-7	NA	TRBV28	CASSLLGGSSYEQYF	TGTGCCAGCAGTTTATTGGGTGGGAGCTCCTACGAGCAGTACTTC
NA	TRBJ2-7	NA	TRBV7-9	CASSRDGTYYEQYF	TGTGCCAGCAGCCGAGACGGGACATACTACGAGCAGTACTTC
few	TRBJ2-3	NA	TRBV27	CASSRWEGFSDTQYF	TGTGCCAGCAGCCGATGGGAAGGGTTTTCAGATACGCAGTATTTT
few	TRBJ2-5	NA	TRBV5-4	CASSPSGTTQETQYF	TGTGCCAGCAGCCCATCCGGGACGACCCAAGAGACCCAGTACTTC
NA	TRBJ2-1	TRBD2	TRBV18	CASSPAGVRNNEQFF	TGTGCCAGCTCACCAGCGGGAGTAAGGAACAATGAGCAGTTCTTC
few	TRBJ2-3	TRBD1	TRBV28	CASGTVTDTQYF	TGTGCCAGTGGGACAGTCACAGATACGCAGTATTTT
few	TRBJ2-7	NA	TRBV28	CASSSGWGDPYEQYF	TGTGCCAGCAGTTCGGGGTGGGGCGACCCCTACGAGCAGTACTTC
few	TRBJ2-2	NA	TRBV9	CASSVVGATGELFF	TGTGCCAGCAGCGTAGTGGGAGCAACCGGGGAGCTGTTTTTT
few	TRBJ2-3	TRBD2	TRBV10-3	CAISVAGVTDTQYF	TGTGCCATCAGCGTAGCGGGGGTAACAGATACGCAGTATTTT
few	TRBJ1-5	TRBD1	TRBV4-2	CASSQGQGYSNQPQHF	TGTGCCAGCAGCCAAGGACAGGGTTATAGCAATCAGCCCCAGCATTTT
NA	TRBJ2-7	TRBD2	TRBV28	CASSFFRAGALVEQYF	TGTGCCAGCAGTTTCTTCCGGGCGGGAGCTTTGGTCGAGCAGTACTTC
few	TRBJ2-2	NA	TRBV18	CASSPYRDTGELFF	TGTGCCAGCTCACCTTATCGGGACACCGGGGAGCTGTTTTTT
NA	TRBJ1-1	NA	TRBV6-5	CASSYGGLNTEAFF	TGTGCCAGCAGTTACGGCGGGCTGAACACTGAAGCTTTCTTT
NA	TRBJ2-1	NA	TRBV5-4	CASSGVRLGYNEQFF	TGTGCCAGCAGCGGAGTTAGGTTGGGGTACAATGAGCAGTTCTTC
NA	TRBJ2-2	NA	TRBV9	CASGLQNTGELFF	TGTGCCAGCGGTTTACAGAACACCGGGGAGCTGTTTTTT
NA	TRBJ2-5	NA	TRBV7-2	CASSRTGQQETQYF	TGTGCCAGCAGTCGAACCGGACAGCAAGAGACCCAGTACTTC
few	TRBJ1-4	NA	TRBV4-2	CASSQDPVREKLFF	TGTGCCAGCAGCCAAGACCCGGTTCGGGAAAAACTGTTTTTT
NA	TRBJ2-3	NA	TRBV28	CASRAQRTTGPDTQYF	TGTGCCAGCAGGGCCCAACGGACTACTGGCCCAGATACGCAGTATTTT
NA	TRBJ2-1	NA	TRBV4-2	CASSPDIYLSYNEQFF	TGTGCCAGCAGCCCCGACATCTACCTCTCCTACAATGAGCAGTTCTTC
NA	TRBJ2-6	TRBD2	TRBV10-3	CAISAGGLNSGANVLTF	TGTGCCATCAGTGCGGGAGGCCTCAACTCTGGGGCCAACGTCCTGACTTTC
NA	TRBJ2-3	NA	TRBV7-2	CASSTKAGDTQYF	TGTGCCAGCAGCACAAAAGCCGGGGATACGCAGTATTTT
NA	TRBJ1-1	NA	TRBV28	CASTGLLGFTEAFF	TGTGCCAGCACGGGGCTTCTAGGGTTCACTGAAGCTTTCTTT
NA	TRBJ2-7	TRBD1	TRBV18	CASSPLGTGRPYEQYF	TGTGCCAGCTCACCTCTCGGGACAGGGAGACCCTACGAGCAGTACTTC
few	TRBJ2-1	NA	TRBV6-5	CASSRSWNEQFF	TGTGCCAGCAGTCGGTCCTGGAATGAGCAGTTCTTC
few	TRBJ1-5	NA	TRBV28	CASSHRGGSHF	TGTGCCAGCAGTCATCGGGGAGGTTCGCATTTT
few	TRBJ2-5	NA	TRBV28	CASSFVRAQETQYF	TGTGCCAGCAGTTTCGTGAGGGCCCAAGAGACCCAGTACTTC
NA	TRBJ1-3	NA	TRBV28	CASSWSGNTIYF	TGTGCCAGCAGTTGGTCTGGAAACACCATATATTTT
few	TRBJ2-1	NA	TRBV27	CASSFHGGSLYNEQFF	TGTGCCAGCAGTTTCCACGGGGGTAGCTTATACAATGAGCAGTTCTTC
few	TRBJ2-1	TRBD2	TRBV7-3	CASSLTAGGFSEQFF	TGTGCCAGCAGCTTAACTGCGGGAGGGTTCAGTGAGCAGTTCTTC
NA	TRBJ2-7	TRBD1	TRBV19	CASSRLPAGTGLVEQYF	TGTGCCAGTAGTAGGCTCCCCGCCGGGACAGGCCTCGTGGAGCAGTACTTC
NA	TRBJ2-7	TRBD1	TRBV29-1	CSVALGQGGTYEQYF	TGCAGCGTTGCCCTAGGACAGGGAGGAACCTACGAGCAGTACTTC
few	TRBJ2-6	TRBD1	TRBV7-9	CASSPRRQGAVGANVLTF	TGTGCCAGCAGCCCGAGAAGACAGGGGGCGGTCGGGGCCAACGTCCTGACTTTC
few	TRBJ2-5	NA	TRBV20-1	CSADPRETQYF	TGCAGTGCAGACCCCAGAGAGACCCAGTACTTC
NA	TRBJ2-1	TRBD2	TRBV7-3	CASSPIRGGEQFF	TGTGCCAGCAGCCCTATTCGGGGGGGTGAGCAGTTCTTC
few	TRBJ2-1	TRBD1	TRBV29-1	CSAEGAGGEQFF	TGCAGCGCCGAAGGCGCAGGGGGCGAGCAGTTCTTC
few	TRBJ2-3	TRBD1	TRBV11-3	CASSFGTAFTDTQYF	TGTGCCAGCAGCTTCGGGACAGCTTTCACAGATACGCAGTATTTT
few	TRBJ2-5	TRBD1	TRBV7-9	CASSPGQGAPETQYF	TGTGCCAGCAGCCCAGGACAGGGGGCCCCAGAGACCCAGTACTTC
few	TRBJ2-7	NA	TRBV27	CASSLNVGSYEQYF	TGTGCCAGCAGTTTAAACGTAGGCTCCTACGAGCAGTACTTC
few	TRBJ2-3	NA	TRBV7-2	CASSTQTDTQYF	TGTGCCAGCAGCACCCAAACAGATACGCAGTATTTT